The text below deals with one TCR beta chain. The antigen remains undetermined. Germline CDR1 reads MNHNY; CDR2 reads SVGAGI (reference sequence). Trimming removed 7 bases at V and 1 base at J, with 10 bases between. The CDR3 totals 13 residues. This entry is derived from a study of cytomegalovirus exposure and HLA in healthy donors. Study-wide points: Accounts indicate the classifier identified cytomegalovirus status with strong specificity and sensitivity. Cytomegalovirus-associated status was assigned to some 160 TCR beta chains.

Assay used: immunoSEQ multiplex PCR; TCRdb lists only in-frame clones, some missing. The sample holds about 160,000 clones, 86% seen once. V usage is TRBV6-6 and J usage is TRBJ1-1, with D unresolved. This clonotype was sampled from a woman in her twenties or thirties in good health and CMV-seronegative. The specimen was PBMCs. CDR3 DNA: TGTGCCAGCACCCCGCGGGGGAACACTGAAGCTTTCTTT. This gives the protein CASTPRGNTEAFF.